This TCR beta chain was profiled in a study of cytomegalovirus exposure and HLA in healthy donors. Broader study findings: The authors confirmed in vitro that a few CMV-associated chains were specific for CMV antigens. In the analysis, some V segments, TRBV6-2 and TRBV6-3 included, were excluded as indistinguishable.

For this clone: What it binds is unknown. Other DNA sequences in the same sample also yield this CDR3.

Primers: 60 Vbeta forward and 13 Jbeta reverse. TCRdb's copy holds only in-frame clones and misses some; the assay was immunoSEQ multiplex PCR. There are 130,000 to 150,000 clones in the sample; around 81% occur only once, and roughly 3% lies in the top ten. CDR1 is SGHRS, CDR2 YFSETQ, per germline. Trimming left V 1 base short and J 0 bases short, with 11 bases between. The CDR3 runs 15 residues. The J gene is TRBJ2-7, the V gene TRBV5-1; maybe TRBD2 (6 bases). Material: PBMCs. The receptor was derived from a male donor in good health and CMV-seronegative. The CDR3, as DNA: TGCGCCAGCAGCTTGCTTGCGGGGAGCTCCTACGAGCAGTACTTC. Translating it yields CASSLLAGSSYEQYF. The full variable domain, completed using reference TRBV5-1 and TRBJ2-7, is KAGVTQTPRYLIKTRGQQVTLSCSPISGHRSVSWYQQTPGQGLQFLFEYFSETQRNKGNFPGRFSGRQFSNSRSEMNVSTLELGDSALYLCASSLLAGSSYEQYFGPGTRLTVT.